The 10 T cell receptor beta chains presented below share a single source sample, sequenced in a study of shared clonotypes between healthy human individuals. Generated by immunoSEQ multiplex PCR, the TCRdb table keeps only in-frame clones and is missing some. The sample consists of fewer than 350,000 clones, roughly 91% of them appearing once. The source material was memory CD8+ T cells sorted from blood. Subset denoted: CD45RO+ cells pooled with CCR7-negative TemRA cells. The receptors shown here come from a man aged 18-30 years in good health.

The chain combines TRBV30 with TRBJ2-7; weak D call: TRBD2 (5 bases). V was trimmed by 5 bases and J by 0 bases, leaving 11 bases between them. The V gene's germline CDR1 is GTSNPN and CDR2 SVGIG (reference sequence). The CDR3 sequence is 13 residues long. Written as DNA, the CDR3 is TGTGCCTGGGAGGACGGGGTCTCCTACGAGCAGTACTTC. Translated: CAWEDGVSYEQYF.

This clone came up once. The chain employs TRBV10-3 and TRBJ2-2; D is perhaps TRBD1 (5 bases). V lost 0 bases, J lost 4 bases, and 12 bases lay in between. In germline, CDR1 is ENHRY, CDR2 SYGVKD. This CDR3 has 16 amino acids. The CDR3 region is CAISESYVRATGELFF. In DNA form, the CDR3 reads TGTGCCATCAGTGAGTCGTATGTCAGGGCCACCGGGGAGCTGTTTTTT.

This chain joins TRBV11-2 and TRBJ2-7; weak D call: TRBD2 (7 bases). In germline, CDR1 is SGHAT, CDR2 FQNNGV. The CDR3 has 14 amino acids. The germline V and J ends were trimmed by 7 bases and 2 bases, with 15 bases remaining between them. The CDR3 DNA reads as TGTGCCAGCAACCAGGGAGGGGGTCCCTACGAGCAGTACTTC. It specifies CASNQGGGPYEQYF.

This chain connects TRBV9 to TRBJ1-2; 9 bases match TRBD1. There are 17 residues in the CDR3. Germline assignment: CDR1 SGDLS and CDR2 YYNGEE. The junction had 13 bases not matched to a gene; V was cut back by 0 bases and J by 7 bases. This chain's CDR3 is CASSVEGQGLILRGYTF. The CDR3 DNA is TGTGCCAGCAGCGTAGAAGGACAGGGGCTCATCTTGCGTGGCTACACCTTC.

In its sample, this clone was seen once. V is TRBV6-6 and J is TRBJ2-3; D gene unclear. Germline loops: CDR1 MNHNY, CDR2 SVGAGI (reference sequence). The CDR3 covers 12 residues. V shed 5 bases and J shed 6 bases, with 9 bases lying between them. The CDR3 bases are TGTGCCAGCAGTGCCGAAGGTGATACGCAGTATTTT. Amino acid sequence: CASSAEGDTQYF.

On this clone: This CDR3 is also generated by other DNA sequences in the sample. The rearrangement joins TRBV11-3 to TRBJ2-3; D not certain. The ends were cut back, 0 bases at V and 5 bases at J, with 6 bases in the middle. The germline V gene has CDR1 SGHNT and CDR2 YENEEA. CDR3 length: 13 amino acids. CDR3 in amino acids: CASSLDPRDTQYF. DNA for the CDR3: TGTGCCAGCAGCTTAGATCCTAGAGATACGCAGTATTTT.

This chain uses TRBV4-1 with TRBJ1-1; possible D gene TRBD1, 5 bases. V was cut by 1 base and J by 3 bases, with 15 bases left in between. The length of the CDR3 is 16 residues. Germline assignment: CDR1 MGHRA and CDR2 YSYEKL. The CDR3 DNA is TGCGCCAGCAGCCAAGTCCCAGGGCGAGAGGACACTGAAGCTTTCTTT. Translating it yields CASSQVPGREDTEAFF.

The gene calls are TRBV4-3 and TRBJ2-7; D gene ambiguous. V gave up 0 bases and J gave up 0 bases, with 12 bases separating them. Per germline, CDR1 LGHNA and CDR2 YSLEER. There are 16 residues in the CDR3. CDR3 in DNA: TGCGCCAGCAGCCAAGATCCCGACCGGAGCTCCTACGAGCAGTACTTC. It translates to CASSQDPDRSSYEQYF.

The chain combines TRBV28 with TRBJ1-3, with a weak D call TRBD1 (5 bases). V lost 0 bases and J lost 0, with 18 bases in between. CDR1 is MDHEN, CDR2 SYDVKM, per germline. The CDR3 is 19 residues long. The CDR3 spells CASSLWGTSRGLSGNTIYF. CDR3 nucleotide sequence: TGTGCCAGCAGTTTATGGGGGACGTCCCGAGGTCTCTCTGGAAACACCATATATTTT.

This clone was counted a few times. V is TRBV9 and J is TRBJ2-7; a possible D gene is TRBD2 (5 bases). This CDR3 contains 12 residues. Looked up from germline, CDR1 is SGDLS and CDR2 is YYNGEE. Trimming took off 3 bases at V and 4 bases at J, with 8 bases between the two ends. DNA for the CDR3: TGTGCCAGCAGCGCAGAGGGATACGAGCAGTACTTC. This translates into CASSAEGYEQYF.